The entry below describes one TCR beta chain. Since the CDR3 does not end with the conserved phenylalanine or tryptophan, this likely comes from a read error. The entry originates in a study of T-cell memory formation after mild COVID-19. This CDR3 region has 16 residues. Looked up from germline, CDR1 is MNHEY and CDR2 is SVGAGI. V shed 6 bases and J shed 2 bases, with 17 bases lying between them. TCRdb re-called the 5' RACE reads through MiXCR, storing one row per CDR3 protein. This sample has 450,000 to 650,000 distinct CDR3 sequences, with 15% to 20% found just once. The sequencing sample was made of PBMCs or a T cell subset sorted from them (not recorded which). V gene TRBV6-5 combines with J gene TRBJ2-1; no reliable D call. The TCR originated in an adult woman who had mild COVID-19 (a few samples of this study predate the infection). Cell type and time point are not known. CDR3 sequence reads: CASSPLATITYNEQFL. As DNA, the CDR3 is TGTGCCAGCAGCCCCTTAGCAACCATTACCTACAATGAGCAGTTCTTA.